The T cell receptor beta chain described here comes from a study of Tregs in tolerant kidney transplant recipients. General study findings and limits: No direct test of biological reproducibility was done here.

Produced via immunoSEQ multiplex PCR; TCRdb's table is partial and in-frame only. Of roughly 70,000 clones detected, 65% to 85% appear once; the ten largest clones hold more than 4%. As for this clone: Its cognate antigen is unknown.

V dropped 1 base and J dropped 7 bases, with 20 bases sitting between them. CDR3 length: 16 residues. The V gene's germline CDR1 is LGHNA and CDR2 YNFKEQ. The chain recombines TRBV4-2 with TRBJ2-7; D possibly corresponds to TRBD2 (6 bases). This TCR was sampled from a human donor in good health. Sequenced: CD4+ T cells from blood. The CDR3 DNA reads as TGTGCCAGCAGCCAAGGAGGTGGGCGGGATGAGAGGGAGCAGTACTTC. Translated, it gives CASSQGGGRDEREQYF.